These T cell receptor beta chains were read from a single sample in a study of immune evolution from preneoplasia to lung adenocarcinoma. Using immunoSEQ multiplex PCR, the repertoire was profiled, and TCRdb retains in-frame clones only, with some absent. The sample includes roughly 40,000 clones, 74% seen only once; the top ten take about 6%. Source material: FFPE invasive lung adenocarcinoma tissue. These receptors all stem from a person between 55 and 70 years old with lung adenocarcinoma. Each CDR3 is given with its conserved first and last residue. D genes are given only for firm matches. For some rows the clone size is stated as once, few or many, or as a class when expanded; others skip it.

d_gene	v_gene	abundance	j_gene	CDR3aa	CDR3nt
NA	TRBV7-2	NA	TRBJ1-1	CASSPQGGRTEAFF	TGTGCCAGCAGCCCTCAAGGCGGGAGAACTGAAGCTTTCTTT
NA	TRBV12-5	NA	TRBJ1-3	CASDGLSQAYSGNTIYF	TGTGCTAGTGACGGGTTGTCACAGGCCTACTCTGGAAACACCATATATTTT
NA	TRBV6-5	NA	TRBJ1-1	CASSYSRGQTEKAFF	TGTGCCAGCAGTTACTCGAGAGGTCAGACGGAGAAAGCTTTCTTT
NA	TRBV2	NA	TRBJ1-2	CASMEGWDFNYGYTF	TGTGCCAGCATGGAAGGATGGGATTTTAACTATGGCTACACCTTC
TRBD1	TRBV7-3	NA	TRBJ2-2	CASSSGQGARLGELFF	TGTGCCAGCAGCTCTGGACAGGGGGCGCGTTTGGGGGAGCTGTTTTTT
TRBD2	TRBV2	NA	TRBJ2-1	CASSGEAGGYNEQFF	TGTGCCAGCAGTGGGGAAGCGGGAGGGTACAATGAGCAGTTCTTC
TRBD1	TRBV7-2	once	TRBJ1-2	CASSPGQGLGYTF	TGTGCCAGCAGCCCCGGACAGGGTCTTGGCTACACCTTC
NA	TRBV28	NA	TRBJ2-7	CASKVRPSSYEQYF	TGTGCCAGCAAAGTCAGACCGAGCTCCTACGAGCAGTACTTC
NA	TRBV5-4	NA	TRBJ2-5	CASSLARTQSLTGTQYF	TGTGCCAGCAGCTTGGCCAGGACCCAAAGTCTTACGGGGACCCAGTACTTC
TRBD1	TRBV5-4	NA	TRBJ2-7	CASSLGGGDYEQYF	TGTGCCAGCAGCTTGGGAGGGGGCGACTACGAGCAGTACTTC
TRBD1	TRBV11-2	NA	TRBJ1-4	CASSRLTGGVEKLFF	TGTGCCAGCAGCAGATTGACAGGGGGCGTTGAAAAACTGTTTTTT
NA	TRBV30	few	TRBJ1-2	CAWTQGLRGYTF	TGTGCCTGGACCCAGGGCCTACGTGGCTACACCTTC
NA	TRBV18	NA	TRBJ2-5	CASSPGVDRETQYF	TGTGCCAGCTCACCAGGGGTAGATCGAGAGACCCAGTACTTC
NA	TRBV6-1	NA	TRBJ2-3	CATLDREGDTQYF	TGTGCCACTTTAGACAGGGAGGGAGATACGCAGTATTTT
NA	TRBV5-1	NA	TRBJ1-1	CASSLGQYTEAFF	TGCGCCAGCAGCTTGGGACAGTACACTGAAGCTTTCTTT
NA	TRBV28	NA	TRBJ2-1	CASSAGTASYNEQFF	TGTGCCAGCAGCGCCGGGACGGCCTCCTACAATGAGCAGTTCTTC
NA	TRBV28	few	TRBJ1-2	CASSFRGLPTDGYTF	TGTGCCAGCAGTTTCAGAGGTTTACCTACGGATGGCTACACCTTC
TRBD1	TRBV5-1	NA	TRBJ2-7	CASSSRTGSLHEQYF	TGCGCCAGCAGCTCCCGGACAGGGTCTCTCCACGAGCAGTACTTC
NA	TRBV7-2	NA	TRBJ1-5	CASTQRGDNQPQHF	TGTGCCAGCACCCAGAGGGGGGACAATCAGCCCCAGCATTTT
NA	TRBV4-2	NA	TRBJ1-5	CASSQDHGQPNQPQHF	TGTGCCAGCAGCCAAGACCACGGACAGCCCAATCAGCCCCAGCATTTT
NA	TRBV4-2	NA	TRBJ1-2	CASSQATGYTF	TGTGCCAGCAGCCAAGCGACTGGCTACACCTTC
TRBD2	TRBV4-1	NA	TRBJ2-5	CASSQDATTSGRAQETQYF	TGCGCCAGCAGCCAAGACGCCACGACCAGCGGGAGAGCCCAAGAGACCCAGTACTTC
NA	TRBV9	NA	TRBJ1-2	CASSAGQRMGYTF	TGTGCCAGCAGCGCCGGACAGCGGATGGGCTACACCTTC
NA	TRBV11-3	NA	TRBJ2-2	CASSWAGELFF	TGTGCCAGCAGCTGGGCCGGGGAGCTGTTTTTT
TRBD1	TRBV4-1	NA	TRBJ2-7	CASSPEWGQGYEQYF	TGCGCCAGCAGTCCTGAATGGGGACAGGGCTACGAGCAGTACTTC
NA	TRBV4-1	NA	TRBJ2-1	CASSQKGGGTYNEQFF	TGCGCCAGCAGCCAAAAAGGGGGAGGTACCTACAATGAGCAGTTCTTC
NA	TRBV19	NA	TRBJ2-3	CASLGGRGTQYF	TGTGCCAGTCTCGGCGGCAGGGGCACGCAGTATTTT
TRBD2	TRBV5-6	NA	TRBJ2-5	CASSLFGTSGRKQETQYF	TGTGCCAGCAGCTTGTTCGGGACTAGCGGGAGGAAGCAAGAGACCCAGTACTTC
TRBD2	TRBV11-2	NA	TRBJ2-2	CASSPGLAGPELTGELFF	TGTGCCAGCAGCCCTGGACTAGCGGGACCCGAACTGACCGGGGAGCTGTTTTTT
NA	TRBV7-8	NA	TRBJ1-5	CASSLVLGAGVPQHF	TGTGCCAGCAGCTTAGTCCTGGGCGCCGGGGTGCCCCAGCATTTT
NA	TRBV6-5	NA	TRBJ1-2	CASSQAGLNYGYTF	TGTGCCAGCAGTCAGGCAGGCCTTAACTATGGCTACACCTTC
NA	TRBV6-1	NA	TRBJ2-5	CASSENTRLISETQYF	TGTGCCAGCAGTGAAAATACGCGGCTAATCTCAGAGACCCAGTACTTC
NA	TRBV6-5	NA	TRBJ2-7	CASSYAHPGSSYEQYF	TGTGCCAGCAGTTACGCGCACCCGGGAAGCTCCTACGAGCAGTACTTC
NA	TRBV5-1	once	TRBJ1-1	CASSLGYSTGTEAFF	TGCGCCAGCAGCTTGGGTTACAGTACGGGCACTGAAGCTTTCTTT
TRBD1	TRBV5-1	few	TRBJ2-5	CASSSGTGVPYQETQYF	TGCGCCAGCTCCTCCGGGACAGGGGTCCCCTACCAAGAGACCCAGTACTTC
NA	TRBV6-5	medium-sized	TRBJ1-1	CASSSRNTEAFF	TGTGCCAGCAGTTCTCGGAACACTGAAGCTTTCTTT
NA	TRBV7-9	medium-sized	TRBJ2-3	CASSLGQGPTDTQYF	TGTGCCAGCAGCTTAGGCCAGGGGCCCACAGATACGCAGTATTTT
NA	TRBV5-1	few	TRBJ2-1	CASSLGEVYNEQFF	TGCGCCAGCAGCTTGGGAGAAGTTTACAATGAGCAGTTCTTC
NA	TRBV28	NA	TRBJ2-2	CASSNPGPTGELFF	TGTGCCAGCAGCAACCCGGGACCCACCGGGGAGCTGTTTTTT
NA	TRBV5-8	NA	TRBJ1-2	CASSLRASTSYGYTF	TGTGCCAGCAGCTTGAGGGCAAGCACTTCTTATGGCTACACCTTC
TRBD1	TRBV19	once	TRBJ2-2	CASSLGQVDTGELFF	TGTGCCAGTAGTCTAGGACAGGTGGACACCGGGGAGCTGTTTTTT
TRBD1	TRBV7-2	NA	TRBJ1-3	CASSLRWTGPSASGNTIYF	TGTGCCAGCAGCTTACGTTGGACAGGGCCCTCCGCCTCTGGAAACACCATATATTTT
TRBD2	TRBV5-1	NA	TRBJ2-1	CASSWTSPSYNEQFF	TGCGCCAGCAGCTGGACTAGCCCCTCCTACAATGAGCAGTTCTTC
NA	TRBV11-2	medium-sized	TRBJ2-1	CASSLEGTVYNEQFF	TGTGCCAGCAGCTTAGAGGGGACGGTCTACAATGAGCAGTTCTTC